These 26 T cell receptor beta chains came from one sample sequenced in a study of cytomegalovirus exposure and HLA in healthy donors. The PCR contained 60 Vbeta and 13 Jbeta primers. Using immunoSEQ multiplex PCR, the repertoire was profiled, and TCRdb retains in-frame clones only, with some absent. This sample has 100,000 to 150,000 clones, with approximately 80% found just once. Source material: PBMCs. Every receptor here comes from a woman aged 40 to 50 in good health and CMV-seropositive.

This chain connects TRBV2 to TRBJ2-5; perhaps TRBD2 as D (6 bases). Germline assignment: CDR1 SNHLY and CDR2 FYNNEI. V gave up 6 bases and J gave up 3 bases, with 17 bases separating them. The CDR3 is 15 residues long. The CDR3 loop reads CASRSLWRGKETQYF. The CDR3 coding sequence is TGTGCCAGCAGGTCCCTTTGGCGGGGCAAAGAGACCCAGTACTTC.

The rearrangement uses TRBV15 and TRBJ1-5, with D perhaps matching TRBD1 (6 bases). The length of the CDR3 is 17 residues. Germline CDR1 is LNHNV and CDR2 is YYDKDF (reference sequence). Deletions cut 0 bases from V and 6 bases from J, with 18 bases between. The CDR3 here is CATSRDRGHRAGQPQHF. The CDR3 DNA reads as TGTGCCACCAGCAGAGATCGGGGACACAGGGCCGGTCAGCCCCAGCATTTT.

The V and J genes are TRBV5-1 and TRBJ2-7, with TRBD2 identical over 11 bases. The germline gives CDR1 SGHRS, CDR2 YFSETQ. After removal of 3 bases from V and 6 bases from J, the junction contained 20 bases not matched to a gene. The CDR3 spans 19 residues. The CDR3 coding sequence is TGCGCCAGCAGCTCCTTCGAGGGGCTAGCGGGAGGCTGGAGAAGCGAGCAGTACTTC. Encoded protein: CASSSFEGLAGGWRSEQYF.

The chain couples TRBV6-5 to TRBJ2-3; TRBD2 matches 7 bases. CDR1 is MNHEY, CDR2 SVGAGI, per germline. The trim removed 7 bases at V and 3 bases at J, leaving 7 bases unmatched. The CDR3 is made up of 14 amino acids. CDR3 DNA sequence: TGTGCCAGCAAAACGGGAGCGGGAACAGATACGCAGTATTTT. Protein sequence: CASKTGAGTDTQYF.

The chain is built from TRBV4-1 and TRBJ2-7; perhaps TRBD1 as D (5 bases). Germline V CDR1 and CDR2: MGHRA, YSYEKL. The V and J ends lost 3 bases and 4 bases respectively, with 16 bases between them. This CDR3 has 15 residues. CDR3 sequence: CASSHVQDGQYEQYF. CDR3 DNA: TGCGCCAGCAGCCACGTTCAGGACGGACAATACGAGCAGTACTTC.

This chain connects TRBV2 to TRBJ2-7, with D possibly matching TRBD2 (5 bases). Germline CDR1 and CDR2: SNHLY and FYNNEI. The CDR3 loop spans 14 amino acids. Trimming stripped 5 bases from V and 9 bases from J, with 20 bases between. The CDR3 region has the DNA TGTGCCAGCAGTCAGCAGCGGACCTACGAAGGGCAGTACTTC. Residues: CASSQQRTYEGQYF.

The table lists this clone with a count of one. The rearrangement links TRBV5-1 to TRBJ2-2; the match to TRBD2 covers 14 bases. Germline CDR1 is SGHRS and CDR2 is YFSETQ. The CDR3 spans 18 residues. The V gene end was trimmed by 2 bases and the J gene end by 4 bases; junction bases not matched to a gene: 7. The CDR3 is CASSFSPGLAGVTGELFF. CDR3 DNA: TGCGCCAGCAGCTTTAGTCCGGGACTAGCGGGAGTCACCGGGGAGCTGTTTTTT.

This clone was observed once. Its ends do not fully match the called genes, so a read error is possible. V and J are TRBV4-2 and TRBJ2-3; 11 nucleotides align to TRBD2. The germline V gene encodes CDR1 LGHNA and CDR2 YNFKEQ. The CDR3 length is 16 residues. The CDR3: CASSPGTSGSIDTQYF. For the CDR3, the DNA is TGTGCCAGCAGCCCCGGGACTAGCGGTAGCATAGATACGCAGTATTTT.

V is TRBV18 and J is TRBJ1-5, with TRBD1 as a possible D gene (5 bases). Germline CDR1 KGHSH, CDR2 LQKENI. This CDR3 spans 15 amino acids. V was cut by 6 bases and J by 3 bases, with 15 bases left in between. The DNA for the CDR3 is TGTGCCAGCTCGCTGGCGGGACCGCCCAATCAGCCCCAGCATTTT. Translating gives CASSLAGPPNQPQHF.

The CDR3 sequence is CASSLGSPYEQYF. The CDR3 DNA is TGCGCCAGCAGCTTGGGTTCCCCGTACGAGCAGTACTTC. The V call is TRBV5-1, the J call TRBJ2-7, with no clear D. The CDR3 consists of 13 residues. V shed 0 bases and J shed 4 bases, with 8 bases lying between them. CDR1 and CDR2 (germline): SGHRS, YFSETQ.

The chain carries TRBV28 and TRBJ1-2; D is possibly TRBD1 (5 bases). V lost 8 bases, J lost 4 bases, and 8 bases lay in between. CDR1 MDHEN and CDR2 SYDVKM come from the germline V gene. The CDR3 sequence is 11 residues long. CDR3 amino acids: CASGQSYGYTF. DNA for the CDR3: TGTGCCAGCGGACAATCCTATGGCTACACCTTC.

The rearrangement links TRBV5-1 to TRBJ2-5; a weak D match, TRBD2 (5 bases). The CDR3 extends over 13 amino acids. The V gene's germline CDR1 is SGHRS and CDR2 YFSETQ. V was shortened by 2 bases and J by 2 bases, with 7 bases between the two germline ends. The CDR3 region has the DNA TGCGCCAGCAGCTTTAGACTACAAGAGACCCAGTACTTC. Protein product: CASSFRLQETQYF.

This clone turned up a few times. The rearrangement links TRBV19 to TRBJ2-7; weak D call: TRBD1 (6 bases). From germline, CDR1 is LNHDA and CDR2 SQIVND (reference sequence). CDR3 length: 14 amino acids. V lost 3 bases and J 5 bases, leaving 14 bases between the germline ends. CDR3 in DNA: TGTGCCAGTAGTATTCGGGACATGGTCGACGAGCAGTACTTC. This translates into CASSIRDMVDEQYF. Full variable domain (rest looked up from reference TRBV19 and TRBJ2-7): DGGITQSPKYLFRKEGQNVTLSCEQNLNHDAMYWYRQDPGQGLRLIYYSQIVNDFQKGDIAEGYSVSREKKESFPLTVTSAQKNPTAFYLCASSIRDMVDEQYFGPGTRLTVT.

V gene TRBV11-2 combines with J gene TRBJ2-5; 7 positions match TRBD2. The CDR3 runs to 15 residues. Looked up from germline, CDR1 is SGHAT and CDR2 is FQNNGV. J lost 4 bases, V lost 5 bases, and 10 bases had no gene match. The CDR3 DNA sequence: TGTGCCAGCAGCCCCTCGAGGGAGGGAGGAGAGACCCAGTACTTC. This sequence encodes CASSPSREGGETQYF.

The chain combines TRBV18 with TRBJ2-7; D is possibly TRBD1 (5 bases). V gave up 1 base and J gave up 0 bases, with 16 bases separating them. The germline gives CDR1 KGHSH, CDR2 LQKENI. This CDR3 region has 17 residues. The CDR3 bases are TGTGCCAGCTCACCACAGGGGCAACCCAACTCCTCCTACGAGCAGTACTTC. This sequence encodes CASSPQGQPNSSYEQYF.

The chain links TRBV9 to TRBJ2-7, with unresolved D. The CDR3 extends over 14 amino acids. From germline, CDR1 is SGDLS and CDR2 YYNGEE. V was trimmed by 0 bases and J by 0 bases, leaving 7 bases between them. Here the CDR3 DNA reads TGTGCCAGCAGCGTAGGGCCTCTCTCCTACGAGCAGTACTTC. It yields the protein CASSVGPLSYEQYF.

The CDR3 loop is CASSAHSGGYNEQFF. The CDR3, as DNA: TGTGCCAGCAGCGCCCATAGCGGGGGTTACAATGAGCAGTTCTTC. The chain couples TRBV9 to TRBJ2-1; 9 positions agree with TRBD2. This CDR3 has 15 residues. The germline CDR1 and CDR2 sequences are SGDLS and YYNGEE. Germline trimming cut 3 bases from V and 4 bases from J; bases unmatched to any gene: 5.

This sequence joins TRBV25-1 and TRBJ1-1, with D perhaps matching TRBD1 (5 bases). Germline lookup yields CDR1 MGHDK and CDR2 SYGVNS. Trimming stripped 6 bases from V and 2 bases from J, with 13 bases between. The CDR3 is 14 residues long. The DNA of the CDR3 is TGTGCCAGCAGCCAAAGGGGTGTAAACACTGAAGCTTTCTTT. The encoded protein is CASSQRGVNTEAFF.

The chain carries TRBV27 and TRBJ2-5, with 7 bases lining up with TRBD1. With the DNA end fitting TRBJ2-7 better, the J assignment may be wrong. The CDR3 runs 14 residues. CDR1 and CDR2 (germline): MNHEY, SMNVEV (reference sequence). CDR3 nucleotides: TGTGCCAGCAGTCCACAGGGGTTAGCCTACGAGCAGTACTTC. It specifies CASSPQGLAYEQYF.

The chain carries TRBV6-1 and TRBJ1-6; maybe TRBD1 (6 bases). Germline loops: CDR1 MNHNS, CDR2 SASEGT. The ends were cut back, 3 bases at V and 5 bases at J, with 8 bases in the middle. This CDR3 has 14 residues. DNA for the CDR3: TGTGCCAGCAGTGATGGGGGCAATAATTCACCCCTCCACTTT. It yields the protein CASSDGGNNSPLHF.

The chain links TRBV5-3 to TRBJ1-2, with a weak D call TRBD1 (5 bases). TRBV5-3 is an ORF; its function is uncertain. The V gene lost 4 bases and the J gene lost 4 bases, with 17 bases spanning the gap. This CDR3 has 15 amino acids. The CDR3 DNA sequence: TGTGCCAGAAGCCTATTGGCGTGGGACTTCTATGGCTACACCTTC. Translated: CARSLLAWDFYGYTF.

CDR3 sequence (DNA): TGTGCCAGCAGCTTGCCCGGGATCTCCTACGAGCAGTACTTC. Translation: CASSLPGISYEQYF. This sequence joins TRBV7-2 and TRBJ2-7; D might be TRBD2 (5 bases). This CDR3 comprises 14 residues. V shed 3 bases and J shed 0 bases, with 9 bases lying between them. Germline V gene sequence: CDR1 SGHTA, CDR2 FQGNSA. The full variable domain, in which reference TRBV7-2 and TRBJ2-7 provide the parts outside the CDR3, is GAGVSQSPSNKVTEKGKDVELRCDPISGHTALYWYRQSLGQGLEFLIYFQGNSAPDKSGLPSDRFSAERTGGSVSTLTIQRTQQEDSAVYLCASSLPGISYEQYFGPGTRLTVT.

V and J are TRBV7-3 and TRBJ2-1, with TRBD1 as a possible D gene (5 bases). Germline V lookup: CDR1 SGHTA, CDR2 FQGTGA. The V end lost 0 bases, the J end lost 6 bases, and 9 bases lay between the germline ends. The CDR3 length is 14 residues. The CDR3 protein is CASSLTGLPNEQFF. The CDR3 nucleotides are TGTGCCAGCAGCTTAACGGGGCTACCCAATGAGCAGTTCTTC.

The V call is TRBV6-1, the J call TRBJ2-7; TRBD2 matches at 14 bases. Germline lookup yields CDR1 MNHNS and CDR2 SASEGT. Trimming took 3 bases from V and 4 from J; bases not matched to a gene: 5. This CDR3 is built from 16 residues. DNA for the CDR3: TGTGCCAGCAGTGACCGACTAGCGGGAGGGATATACGAGCAGTACTTC. Translating it yields CASSDRLAGGIYEQYF.

The chain carries TRBV29-1 and TRBJ2-6; 11 bases are a match to TRBD2. The V and J ends lost 6 bases and 4 bases, in that order; junction bases with no gene match: 5. CDR3 length: 15 amino acids. Germline assignment: CDR1 SQVTM and CDR2 ANQGSEA. The chain's CDR3 is CSVLAGVSGANVLTF. The CDR3 DNA is TGCAGCGTACTAGCGGGAGTTTCGGGGGCCAACGTCCTGACTTTC.

This chain joins TRBV4-1 and TRBJ2-1; TRBD1 agrees at 7 bases. The V segment lost 5 bases and the J segment 0 bases; nucleotides outside the gene matches: 7. CDR1 and CDR2 (germline): MGHRA, YSYEKL. The CDR3 is made up of 16 amino acids. In DNA, the CDR3 is TGCGCCAGCAGCGCCGGGACAGTTGACTCCTACAATGAGCAGTTCTTC. This gives the protein CASSAGTVDSYNEQFF.